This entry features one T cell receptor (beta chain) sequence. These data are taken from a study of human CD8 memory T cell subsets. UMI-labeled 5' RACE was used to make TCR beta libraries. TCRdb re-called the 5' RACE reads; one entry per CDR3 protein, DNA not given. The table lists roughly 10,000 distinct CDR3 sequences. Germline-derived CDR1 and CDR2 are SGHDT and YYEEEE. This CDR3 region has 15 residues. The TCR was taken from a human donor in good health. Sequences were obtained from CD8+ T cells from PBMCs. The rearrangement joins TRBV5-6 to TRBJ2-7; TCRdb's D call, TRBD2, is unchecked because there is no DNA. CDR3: CASTSGREVYYEQYF.